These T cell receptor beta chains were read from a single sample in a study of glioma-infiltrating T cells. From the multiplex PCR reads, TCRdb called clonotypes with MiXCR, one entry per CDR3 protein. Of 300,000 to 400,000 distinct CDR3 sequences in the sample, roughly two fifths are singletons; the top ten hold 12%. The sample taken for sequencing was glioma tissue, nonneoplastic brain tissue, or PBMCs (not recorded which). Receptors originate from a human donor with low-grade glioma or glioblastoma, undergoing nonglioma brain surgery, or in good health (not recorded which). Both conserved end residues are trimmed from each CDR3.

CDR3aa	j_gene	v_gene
ASSTYPHRYEQY	TRBJ2-7	TRBV19
ASSLGLAASSSYNEQF	TRBJ2-1	TRBV5-4
ASTPHPGSNQPQH	TRBJ1-5	TRBV7-2
SVKDPQRNSVNEQC	TRBJ2-1	TRBV20-1
ASSLSSFNSYNEQF	TRBJ2-1	TRBV27
ASSQIPPGTGLHTEAF	TRBJ1-1	TRBV11-2
ASSELGEAF	TRBJ1-1	TRBV27
ASSFGLAGAYEQY	TRBJ2-7	TRBV27
SACKRAEPQETQY	TRBJ2-5	TRBV20-1
SADEGVRYNEQF	TRBJ2-1	TRBV20-1
ASSQGPGLRQETQY	TRBJ2-5	TRBV4-1
ASSKQDPGFEETQY	TRBJ2-5	TRBV6-1
ASSAWGSMNTEAF	TRBJ1-1	TRBV7-2
ASSQFQGRSGYT	TRBJ1-2	TRBV4-3
ATGGQMNTEAF	TRBJ1-1	TRBV11-2
ASSESWGPYEQF	TRBJ2-1	TRBV10-2
ASSAWGGNTEAF	TRBJ1-1	TRBV6-2/TRBV6-3
ASSPSTGSSYGQY	TRBJ2-7	TRBV27